This record covers a single T cell receptor beta chain. The antigen remains unidentified. The data originate from a study of shared clonotypes between healthy human individuals. Looking at the study overall: The composition of the donors was a couple of women and three men aged 18 to 49.

Germline V gene lookup returns CDR1 GTSNPN and CDR2 SVGIG (reference sequence). After removal of 5 bases from V and 4 bases from J, the junction contained 3 bases not matched to a gene. This CDR3 contains 13 residues. Study observations and caveats: Investigators collected only blood, and repertoires in tissues likely differ. Clonotypes that were shared across a few donors made up around 5.5% of naive CD4 clonotypes.

Profiling relied on immunoSEQ multiplex PCR, and the TCRdb table lists in-frame clones only, not all of them. Of around 980,000 clones listed, about four fifths were seen once; the top ten hold 0.61%. The chain recombines TRBV30 with TRBJ2-1; 9 positions match TRBD2. The sequencing input was memory CD4+ T cells from PBMCs. Sample subset: CD45RA-negative fraction. The origin of this receptor is a man between 18 and 29 years old in good health. Some clones in this sample may be carry-over from other donors' samples. The CDR3 DNA reads as TGTGCCTGGTGGGCGGGAGGGTACAATGAGCAGTTCTTC. The encoded protein is CAWWAGGYNEQFF.